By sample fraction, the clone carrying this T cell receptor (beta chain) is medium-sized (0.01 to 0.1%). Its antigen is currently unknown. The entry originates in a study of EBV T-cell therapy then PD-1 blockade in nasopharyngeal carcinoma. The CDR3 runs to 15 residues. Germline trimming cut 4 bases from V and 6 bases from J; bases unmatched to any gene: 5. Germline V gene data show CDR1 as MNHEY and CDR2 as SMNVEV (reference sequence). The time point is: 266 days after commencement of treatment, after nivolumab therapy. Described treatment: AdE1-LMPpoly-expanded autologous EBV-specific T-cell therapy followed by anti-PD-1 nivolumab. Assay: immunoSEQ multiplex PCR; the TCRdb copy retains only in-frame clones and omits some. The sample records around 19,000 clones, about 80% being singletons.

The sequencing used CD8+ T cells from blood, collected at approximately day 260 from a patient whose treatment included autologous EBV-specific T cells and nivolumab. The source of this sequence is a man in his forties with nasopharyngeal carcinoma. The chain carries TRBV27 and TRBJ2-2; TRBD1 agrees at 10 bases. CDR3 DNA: TGTGCCAGCAGTTCGACAGGGGGCGCCCCCGGGGAGCTGTTTTTT. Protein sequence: CASSSTGGAPGELFF.